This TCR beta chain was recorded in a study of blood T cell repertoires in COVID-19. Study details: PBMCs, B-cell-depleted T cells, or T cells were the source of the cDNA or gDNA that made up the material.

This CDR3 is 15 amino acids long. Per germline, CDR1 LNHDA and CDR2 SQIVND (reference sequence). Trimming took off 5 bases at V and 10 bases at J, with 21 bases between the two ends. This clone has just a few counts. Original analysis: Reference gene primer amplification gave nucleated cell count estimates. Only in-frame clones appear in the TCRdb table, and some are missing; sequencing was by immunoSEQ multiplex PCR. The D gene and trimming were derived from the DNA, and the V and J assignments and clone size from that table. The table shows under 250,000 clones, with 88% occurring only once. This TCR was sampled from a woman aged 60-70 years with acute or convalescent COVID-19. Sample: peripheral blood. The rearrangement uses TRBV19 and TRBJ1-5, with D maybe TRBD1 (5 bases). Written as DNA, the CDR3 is TGTGCCAGTAGTCTAATCCCCGAGACAGCCGTTCCCCAGCATTTT. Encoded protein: CASSLIPETAVPQHF.